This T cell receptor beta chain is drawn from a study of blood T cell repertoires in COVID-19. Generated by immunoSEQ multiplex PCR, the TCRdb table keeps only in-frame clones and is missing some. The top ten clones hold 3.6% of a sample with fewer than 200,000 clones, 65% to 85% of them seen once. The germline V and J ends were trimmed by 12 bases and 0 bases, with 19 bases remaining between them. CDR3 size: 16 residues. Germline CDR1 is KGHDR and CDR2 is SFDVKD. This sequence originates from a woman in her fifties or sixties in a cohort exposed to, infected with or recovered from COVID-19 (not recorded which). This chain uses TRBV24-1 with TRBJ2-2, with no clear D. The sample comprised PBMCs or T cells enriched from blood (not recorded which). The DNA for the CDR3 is TGTGCCGCCACAGCCTCCGAACAGCCGAACACCGGGGAGCTGTTTTTT. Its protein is CAATASEQPNTGELFF.